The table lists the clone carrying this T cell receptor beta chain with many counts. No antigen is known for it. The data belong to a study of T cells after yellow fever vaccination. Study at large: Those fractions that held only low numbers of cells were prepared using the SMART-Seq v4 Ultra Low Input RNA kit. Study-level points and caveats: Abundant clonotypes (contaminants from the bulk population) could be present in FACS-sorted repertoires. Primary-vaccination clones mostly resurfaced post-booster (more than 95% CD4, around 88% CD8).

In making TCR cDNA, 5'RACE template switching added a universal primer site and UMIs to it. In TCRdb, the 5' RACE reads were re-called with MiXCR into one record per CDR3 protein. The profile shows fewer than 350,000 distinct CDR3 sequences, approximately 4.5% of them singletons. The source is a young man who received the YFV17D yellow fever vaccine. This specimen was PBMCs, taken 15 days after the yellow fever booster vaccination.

CDR3: CSAAPGHQETQYF. DNA of the CDR3: TGCAGTGCGGCTCCGGGACATCAAGAGACCCAGTACTTC. The V and J genes are TRBV20-1 and TRBJ2-5; maybe TRBD1 (6 bases). Germline V lookup: CDR1 DFQATT, CDR2 SNEGSKA (reference sequence). Trimming took off 6 bases at V and 2 bases at J, with 13 bases between the two ends. The CDR3 covers 13 residues.